This T cell receptor (beta chain) was captured in a study of molecular identifiers for immune sequencing clone quantification (dated by TCRdb to 2016 to 2019). Background for the entire study: For a replicate experiment, RNA from approximately 20,000 or 100,000 naive CD8 T cells was divided into five aliquots, and four of the five aliquots were sequenced. CD8 T cells were used in a methods study to benchmark molecular-identifier clustering-based TCR repertoire sequencing (MIDCIRS) and TCR RNA copy counting.

This clonotype was found many times. The antigen this receptor binds is unknown. No base qualities exist here, and no much larger clone lies one base off it. The paper's findings and limits, for the study overall: The naive libraries included spiked-in Jurkat TCR RNA (fewer than 11 copies' worth), and this Jurkat TCR RNA is not part of the donor repertoire. In CMV-specific effector cells, clones with more than 20 RNA copies contained over 97% of molecules, whereas in naive cells such clones contained under 1% of molecules. Without barcode sub-clustering, chimeric consensus sequences inflated TCR diversity; chimeras reached as high as 47%. Modeling indicated roughly 3.3 TCR RNA copies recovered per cell, compared with roughly 9.7 by digital PCR, which implies a capture efficiency of 25% to 35%. Spiked-in Jurkat TCR RNA equal to a single cell's worth was reported to be detectable even within 1,100,000 naive CD8 T cells. Identical TCR molecules sharing a barcode could cause highly expanded clone sizes to be underestimated.

Libraries of naive CD8 T cells were built from anywhere between roughly 18,000 and 1,000,000 sorted cells, with 10%, 30% or 50% of the purified RNA used. Naive CD8 T cells were FACS-sorted as CD8+CD4-CCR7+CD45RA+ on a BD FACSAria II into RLT Plus buffer. Roughly 10 TCR copies' worth of Jurkat RNA were spiked into roughly 19,000-1,000,000 naive CD8 T cell samples to test detection sensitivity. Enrichment of CD8 T cells was performed with RosetteSep CD8+ T Cell Enrichment Cocktail and Ficoll-Paque, after which ACK red cell lysis was carried out. To prepare the library, PCR was applied. Sequencing instrument: Illumina HiSeq 4000. Bulk TCR libraries were prepared as previously described, using TCR primers listed in Table S5. Purification of total RNA was performed with the Qiagen AllPrep DNA/RNA kit. Reads from multiple sequencing runs of the same library were pooled before analysis. The paper's data handling went like this. Only reads with exact TCR constant sequence were kept, trimmed to 150 nt, and grouped by their 12-nt molecular barcodes. Reads within each barcode group were sub-clustered using a 15% Levenshtein threshold, and quality-weighted consensus sequences were constructed for each RNA molecule. Non-functional sequences were discarded, and so were lower-count sequences lying one edit away from another sequence. Based on fitting two negative binomial distributions, any barcode sub-cluster with under 20% of the maximum read count was discarded. TCRdb ran its own pipeline on the public reads, namely fastp trimming at Q25 and MiXCR clone calling, and kept in-frame beta chains. Rows are unified per CDR3 protein, each entry keeping the most common DNA and genes. The V and J calls and clone size come from TCRdb's table, not from the authors' own analysis. The sample includes around 480,000 distinct CDR3 sequences, with around 21% observed a single time. Of the sample, approximately 0.84% falls within the top ten clones.

V and J are truncated by 0 bases and 5 bases respectively, leaving an intervening sequence of 3 bases. From the germline V gene, CDR1 is MGHRA and CDR2 is YSYEKL. Its CDR3 holds 12 amino acids, cysteine through phenylalanine. The entry retains the CDR3 DNA only, 36 bases that are in frame from base 1. Material for sequencing was naive CD8+ T cells from blood, with Jurkat cell RNA spiked in. The cell subset or site label on this specimen signifies: FACS-sorted CD8+CD4-CCR7+CD45RA+ naive T cells. The chain links TRBV4-1 with TRBJ2-3, with the D gene call left open. This clonotype was sampled from a human donor in good health. Some libraries in this study had Jurkat cell RNA spiked in. The DNA is TGCGCCAGCAGCCAAGAGGAAGATACGCAGTATTTT. Protein translation: CASSQEEDTQYF.